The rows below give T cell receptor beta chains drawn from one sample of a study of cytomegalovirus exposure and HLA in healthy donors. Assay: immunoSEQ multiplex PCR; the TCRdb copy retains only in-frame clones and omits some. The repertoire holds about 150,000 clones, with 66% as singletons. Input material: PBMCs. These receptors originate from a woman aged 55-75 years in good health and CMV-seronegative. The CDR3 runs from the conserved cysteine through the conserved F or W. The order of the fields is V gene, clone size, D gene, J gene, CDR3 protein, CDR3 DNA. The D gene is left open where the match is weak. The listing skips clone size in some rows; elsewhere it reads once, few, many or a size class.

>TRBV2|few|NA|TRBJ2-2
CASSEVVRTGELFF
TGTGCCAGCAGTGAAGTGGTGCGCACCGGGGAGCTGTTTTTT
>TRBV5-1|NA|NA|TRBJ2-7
CASSLSVPPGSYEQYF
TGCGCCAGCAGCTTGTCAGTCCCCCCGGGTAGCTACGAGCAGTACTTC
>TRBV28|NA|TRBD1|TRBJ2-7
CASSPVGGTGVGRGHF
TGTGCCAGCAGTCCAGTCGGTGGGACAGGCGTGGGACGAGGGCACTTC
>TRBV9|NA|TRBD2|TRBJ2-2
CASSVEAGRAGGELFF
TGTGCCAGCAGCGTGGAAGCGGGGAGGGCTGGCGGGGAGCTGTTTTTT
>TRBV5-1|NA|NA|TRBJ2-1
CASSLSRVWEQFF
TGCGCCAGCAGCTTGTCGAGGGTTTGGGAGCAGTTCTTC
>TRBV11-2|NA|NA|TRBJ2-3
CASSPGAPTDTQYF
TGTGCCAGCAGCCCTGGGGCTCCAACAGATACGCAGTATTTT
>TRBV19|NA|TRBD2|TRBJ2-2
CASSIPSGANTGELFF
TGTGCCAGTAGTATCCCTAGCGGTGCGAACACCGGGGAGCTGTTTTTT
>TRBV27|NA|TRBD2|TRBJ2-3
CASSLSRPSGGLSTDTQYF
TGTGCCAGCAGTTTATCTCGGCCTAGCGGGGGGTTAAGCACAGATACGCAGTATTTT
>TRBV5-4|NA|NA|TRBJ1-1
CASSLNPRNTEAFF
TGTGCCAGCAGCTTGAACCCCAGGAACACTGAAGCTTTCTTT
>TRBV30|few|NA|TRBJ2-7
CAWSEDSTYEQYF
TGTGCCTGGAGTGAGGACAGCACCTACGAGCAGTACTTC
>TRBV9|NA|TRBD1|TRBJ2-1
CASKGDRGLPDEQFF
TGTGCCAGCAAGGGGGACAGGGGGCTCCCGGATGAGCAGTTCTTC
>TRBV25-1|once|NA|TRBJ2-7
CASSGAGEQYF
TGTGCCAGCAGTGGGGCGGGGGAGCAGTACTTC
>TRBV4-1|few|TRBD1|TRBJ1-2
CASSQLIKTGAYGYTF
TGCGCCAGCAGCCAACTTATAAAAACAGGGGCATACGGCTACACCTTC
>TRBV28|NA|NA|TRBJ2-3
CASSPSWGSDTQYF
TGTGCCAGCAGTCCCTCGTGGGGCTCAGATACGCAGTATTTT
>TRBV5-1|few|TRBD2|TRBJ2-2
CASSLAGGAGTGELFF
TGCGCCAGCAGTCTGGCCGGGGGGGCTGGCACCGGGGAGCTGTTTTTT
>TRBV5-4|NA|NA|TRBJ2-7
CASSSTTSSYEQYF
TGTGCCAGCAGTTCGACAACTTCTTCCTACGAGCAGTACTTC
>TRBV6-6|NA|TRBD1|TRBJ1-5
CASSQTGAVSNQPQHF
TGTGCCAGCAGCCAAACAGGGGCTGTAAGCAATCAGCCCCAGCATTTT
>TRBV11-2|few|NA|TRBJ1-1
CASSLEYRVSTEAFF
TGTGCCAGCAGCTTAGAATACAGGGTGAGCACTGAAGCTTTCTTT
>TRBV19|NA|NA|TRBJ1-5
CASSSGGQPQHF
TGTGCCAGTAGTAGCGGGGGTCAGCCTCAGCATTTT
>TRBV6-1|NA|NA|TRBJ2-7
CASSATQSYEQYF
TGTGCCAGCTCTGCCACACAATCCTACGAGCAGTACTTC
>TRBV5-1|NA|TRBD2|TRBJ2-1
CASSSGLAGGTTYNEQFF
TGCGCCAGCAGCAGCGGACTAGCGGGGGGTACGACCTACAATGAGCAGTTCTTC
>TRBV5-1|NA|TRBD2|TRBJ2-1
CASSRYLPGTSGRSSYNEQFF
TGCGCCAGCAGTCGTTATCTCCCCGGGACTAGCGGGAGGAGTTCCTACAATGAGCAGTTCTTC
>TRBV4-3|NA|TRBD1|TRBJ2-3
CASSRVNFWDRASDTQYF
TGCGCCAGCAGCCGCGTTAATTTTTGGGACAGGGCTTCAGATACGCAGTATTTT
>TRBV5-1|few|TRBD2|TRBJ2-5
CASSLAGRGAKRETQYF
TGCGCCAGCAGCTTGGCCGGGAGGGGAGCCAAGCGAGAGACCCAGTACTTC
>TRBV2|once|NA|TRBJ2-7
CASSELAIAYEQYF
TGTGCCAGCAGTGAGCTAGCGATTGCCTACGAGCAGTACTTC
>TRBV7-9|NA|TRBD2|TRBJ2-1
CASSLGLADNYNEQFF
TGTGCCAGCAGCTTGGGACTAGCGGACAACTACAATGAGCAGTTCTTC
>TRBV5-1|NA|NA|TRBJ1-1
CASSLGQMNTEAFF
TGCGCCAGCAGCTTGGGGCAGATGAACACTGAAGCTTTCTTT
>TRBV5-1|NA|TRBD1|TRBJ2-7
CASSLGDRDGAYEQYF
TGCGCCAGCAGCTTGGGGGACAGGGATGGGGCATACGAGCAGTACTTC
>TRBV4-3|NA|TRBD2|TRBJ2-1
CASSQEPAGGPGNEQFF
TGCGCCAGCAGCCAAGAGCCAGCGGGGGGGCCGGGGAATGAGCAGTTCTTC
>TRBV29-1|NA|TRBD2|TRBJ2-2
CSVELAGNTGELFF
TGCAGCGTCGAACTAGCGGGGAACACCGGGGAGCTGTTTTTT
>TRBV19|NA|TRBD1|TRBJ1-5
CASSIGNRGVGQPQHF
TGTGCCAGTAGTATAGGTAACAGGGGAGTAGGTCAGCCCCAGCATTTT
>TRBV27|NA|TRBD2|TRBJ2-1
CASSSRLAGGNNEQFF
TGTGCCAGCAGTTCTAGACTAGCGGGAGGCAACAATGAGCAGTTCTTC
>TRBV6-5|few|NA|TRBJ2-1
CASTARAGYNEQFF
TGTGCCAGCACTGCCAGGGCCGGCTACAATGAGCAGTTCTTC